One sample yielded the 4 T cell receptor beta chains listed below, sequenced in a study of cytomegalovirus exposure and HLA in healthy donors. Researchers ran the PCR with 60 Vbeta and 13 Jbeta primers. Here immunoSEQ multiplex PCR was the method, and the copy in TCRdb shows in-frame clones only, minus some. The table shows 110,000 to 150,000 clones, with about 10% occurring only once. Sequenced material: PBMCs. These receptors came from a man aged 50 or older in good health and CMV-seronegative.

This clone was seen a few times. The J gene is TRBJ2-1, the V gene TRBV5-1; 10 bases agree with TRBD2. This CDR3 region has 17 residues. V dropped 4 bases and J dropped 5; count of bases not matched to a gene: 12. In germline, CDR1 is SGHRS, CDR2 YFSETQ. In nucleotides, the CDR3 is TGCGCCAGCAGCCCCGGCGTAGCGGGAGGCTTGAACAATGAGCAGTTCTTC. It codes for CASSPGVAGGLNNEQFF.

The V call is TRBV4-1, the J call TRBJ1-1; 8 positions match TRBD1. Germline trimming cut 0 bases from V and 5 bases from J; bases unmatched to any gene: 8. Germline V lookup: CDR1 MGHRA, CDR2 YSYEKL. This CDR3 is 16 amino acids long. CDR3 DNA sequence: TGCGCCAGCAGCCAAGACGATCAGACAGGGGTTACTGAAGCTTTCTTT. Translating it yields CASSQDDQTGVTEAFF.

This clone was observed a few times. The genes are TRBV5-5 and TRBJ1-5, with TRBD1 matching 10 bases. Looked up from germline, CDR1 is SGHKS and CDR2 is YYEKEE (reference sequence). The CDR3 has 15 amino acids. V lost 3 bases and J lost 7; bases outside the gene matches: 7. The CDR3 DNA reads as TGTGCCAGCAGCTGGGGACAGGGGTGGGAGCAGCCCCAGCATTTT. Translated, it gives CASSWGQGWEQPQHF.

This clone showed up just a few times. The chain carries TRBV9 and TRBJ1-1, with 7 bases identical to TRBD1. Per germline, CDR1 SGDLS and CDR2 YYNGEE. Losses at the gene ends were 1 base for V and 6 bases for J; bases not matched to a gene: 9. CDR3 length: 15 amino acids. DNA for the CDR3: TGTGCCAGCAGCGTACAACAGGGGTCGGGGGCTGAAGCTTTCTTT. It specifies CASSVQQGSGAEAFF. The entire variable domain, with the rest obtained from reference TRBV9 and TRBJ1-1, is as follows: DSGVTQTPKHLITATGQRVTLRCSPRSGDLSVYWYQQSLDQGLQFLIQYYNGEERAKGNILERFSAQQFPDLHSELNLSSLELGDSALYFCASSVQQGSGAEAFFGQGTRLTVV.